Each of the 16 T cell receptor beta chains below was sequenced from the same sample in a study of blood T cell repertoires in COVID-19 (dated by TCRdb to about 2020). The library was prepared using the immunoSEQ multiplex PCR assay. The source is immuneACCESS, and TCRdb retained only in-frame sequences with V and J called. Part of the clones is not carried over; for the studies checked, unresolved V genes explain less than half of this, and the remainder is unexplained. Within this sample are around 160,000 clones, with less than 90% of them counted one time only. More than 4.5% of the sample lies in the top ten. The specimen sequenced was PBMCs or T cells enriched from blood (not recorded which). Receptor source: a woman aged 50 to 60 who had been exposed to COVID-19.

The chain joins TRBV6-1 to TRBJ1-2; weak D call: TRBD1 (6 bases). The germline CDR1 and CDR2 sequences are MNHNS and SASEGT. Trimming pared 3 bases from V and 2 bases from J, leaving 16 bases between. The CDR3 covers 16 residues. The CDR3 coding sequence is TGTGCCAGCAGTGAGAACCCGGGGGGGGGCAACTATGGCTACACCTTC. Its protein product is CASSENPGGGNYGYTF.

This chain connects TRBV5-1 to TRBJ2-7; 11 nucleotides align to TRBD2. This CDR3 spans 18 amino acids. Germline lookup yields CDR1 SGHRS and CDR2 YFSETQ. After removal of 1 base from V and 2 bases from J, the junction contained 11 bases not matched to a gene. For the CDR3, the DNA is TGCGCCAGCAGCTTGTCTTCCAGACTAGCGGGACTGACCTACGAGCAGTACTTC. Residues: CASSLSSRLAGLTYEQYF.

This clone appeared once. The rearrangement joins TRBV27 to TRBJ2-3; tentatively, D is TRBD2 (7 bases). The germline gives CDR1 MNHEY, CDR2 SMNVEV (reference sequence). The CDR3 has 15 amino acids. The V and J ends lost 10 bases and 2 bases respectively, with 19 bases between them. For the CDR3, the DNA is TGTGCCATTCGACACGGGGGGCTCCCCACAGATACGCAGTATTTT. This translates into CAIRHGGLPTDTQYF.

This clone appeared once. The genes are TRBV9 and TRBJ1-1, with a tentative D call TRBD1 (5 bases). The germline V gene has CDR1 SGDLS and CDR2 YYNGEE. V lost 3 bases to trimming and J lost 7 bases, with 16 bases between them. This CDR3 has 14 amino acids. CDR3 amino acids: CASSASAAGREAFF. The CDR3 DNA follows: TGTGCCAGCAGCGCCTCAGCGGCGGGACGTGAAGCTTTCTTT.

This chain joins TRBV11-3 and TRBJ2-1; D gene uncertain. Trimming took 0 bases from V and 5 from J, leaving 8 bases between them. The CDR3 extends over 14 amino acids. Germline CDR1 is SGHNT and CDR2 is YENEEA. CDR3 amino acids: CASSLDPANNEQFF. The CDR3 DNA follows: TGTGCCAGCAGCTTAGACCCCGCGAACAATGAGCAGTTCTTC.

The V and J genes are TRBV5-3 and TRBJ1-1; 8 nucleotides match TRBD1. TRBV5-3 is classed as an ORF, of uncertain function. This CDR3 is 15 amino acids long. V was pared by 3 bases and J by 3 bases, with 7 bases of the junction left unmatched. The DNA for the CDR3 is TGTGCCAGAAGCTCCCGGACAGGGCTGGACACTGAAGCTTTCTTT. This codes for CARSSRTGLDTEAFF.

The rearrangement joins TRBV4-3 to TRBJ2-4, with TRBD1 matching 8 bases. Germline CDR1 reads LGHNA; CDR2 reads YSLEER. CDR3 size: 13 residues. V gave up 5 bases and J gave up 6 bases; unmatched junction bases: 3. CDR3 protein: CASSWTGTNIQYF. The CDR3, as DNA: TGCGCCAGCAGCTGGACAGGGACAAACATTCAGTACTTC.

As DNA, the CDR3 is TGTGCCAGCAGTGAATGGACAGTAGCTAACTATGGCTACACCTTC. This translates into CASSEWTVANYGYTF. The genes are TRBV6-1 and TRBJ1-2; TRBD1 is a possible D gene (6 bases). V was cut by 2 bases and J by 0 bases, with 10 bases left in between. CDR3 size: 15 residues. Germline-derived CDR1 and CDR2 are MNHNS and SASEGT.

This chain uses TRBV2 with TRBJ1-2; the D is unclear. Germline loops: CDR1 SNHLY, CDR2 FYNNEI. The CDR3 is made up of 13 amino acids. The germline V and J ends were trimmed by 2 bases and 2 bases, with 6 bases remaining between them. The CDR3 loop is CASSELVNYGYTF. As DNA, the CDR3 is TGTGCCAGCAGTGAACTAGTGAACTATGGCTACACCTTC. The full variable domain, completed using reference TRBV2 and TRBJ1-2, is EPEVTQTPSHQVTQMGQEVILRCVPISNHLYFYWYRQILGQKVEFLVSFYNNEISEKSEIFDDQFSVERPDGSNFTLKIRSTKLEDSAMYFCASSELVNYGYTFGSGTRLTVV.

The chain's CDR3 is CASSPAGTGTISPLHF. The CDR3 bases are TGCGCCAGCAGCCCAGCCGGGACAGGGACAATTTCACCCCTCCACTTT. The chain joins TRBV5-1 to TRBJ1-6, with 9 bases identical to TRBD1. Per the germline V gene, CDR1 is SGHRS and CDR2 is YFSETQ. With 4 bases clipped from V and 9 bases from J, the junction kept 11 bases outside the gene matches. The CDR3 has 16 amino acids.

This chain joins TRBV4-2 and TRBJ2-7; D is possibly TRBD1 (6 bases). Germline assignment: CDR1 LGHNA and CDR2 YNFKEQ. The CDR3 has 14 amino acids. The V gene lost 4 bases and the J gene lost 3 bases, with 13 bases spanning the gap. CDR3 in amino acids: CASSPRVGGYEQYF. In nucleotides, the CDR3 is TGTGCCAGCAGCCCCAGGGTAGGGGGCTACGAGCAGTACTTC.

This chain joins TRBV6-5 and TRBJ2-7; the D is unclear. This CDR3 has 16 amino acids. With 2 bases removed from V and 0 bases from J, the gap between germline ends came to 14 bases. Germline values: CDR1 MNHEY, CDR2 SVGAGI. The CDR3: CASSYNRKRGSYEQYF. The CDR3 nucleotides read TGTGCCAGCAGTTACAACCGAAAGAGAGGCTCCTACGAGCAGTACTTC.

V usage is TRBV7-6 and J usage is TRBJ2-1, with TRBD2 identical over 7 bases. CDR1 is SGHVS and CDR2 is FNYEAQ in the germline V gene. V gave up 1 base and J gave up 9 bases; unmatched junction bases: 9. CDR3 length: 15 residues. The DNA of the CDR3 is TGTGCCAGCAGCTTAGTACGGGGGGTCCCCACTGAGCAGTTCTTC. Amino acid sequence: CASSLVRGVPTEQFF.

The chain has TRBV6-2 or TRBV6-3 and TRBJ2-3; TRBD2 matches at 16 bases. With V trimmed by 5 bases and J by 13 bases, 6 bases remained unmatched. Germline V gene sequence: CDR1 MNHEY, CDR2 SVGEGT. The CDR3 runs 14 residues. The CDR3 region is CASSGTSGGAFKYF. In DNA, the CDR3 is TGTGCCAGCAGTGGGACTAGCGGGGGGGCGTTTAAGTATTTT.

CDR3 residues: CASSLGARGDTQYF. CDR3 nucleotides: TGCGCCAGCAGCTTGGGGGCGCGTGGAGATACGCAGTATTTT. The chain is built from TRBV5-1 and TRBJ2-3; D remains ambiguous. The ends were cut back, 0 bases at V and 5 bases at J, with 10 bases in the middle. This CDR3 has 14 residues. Germline V gene data show CDR1 as SGHRS and CDR2 as YFSETQ. The variable domain in full, with the rest retrieved from reference TRBV5-1 and TRBJ2-3, is KAGVTQTPRYLIKTRGQQVTLSCSPISGHRSVSWYQQTPGQGLQFLFEYFSETQRNKGNFPGRFSGRQFSNSRSEMNVSTLELGDSALYLCASSLGARGDTQYFGPGTRLTVL.

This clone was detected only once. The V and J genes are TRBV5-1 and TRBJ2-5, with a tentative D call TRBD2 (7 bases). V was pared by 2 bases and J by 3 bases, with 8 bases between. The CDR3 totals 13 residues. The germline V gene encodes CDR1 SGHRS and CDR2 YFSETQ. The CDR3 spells CASSLGGEETQYF. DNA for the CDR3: TGCGCCAGCAGCTTAGGGGGGGAAGAGACCCAGTACTTC.